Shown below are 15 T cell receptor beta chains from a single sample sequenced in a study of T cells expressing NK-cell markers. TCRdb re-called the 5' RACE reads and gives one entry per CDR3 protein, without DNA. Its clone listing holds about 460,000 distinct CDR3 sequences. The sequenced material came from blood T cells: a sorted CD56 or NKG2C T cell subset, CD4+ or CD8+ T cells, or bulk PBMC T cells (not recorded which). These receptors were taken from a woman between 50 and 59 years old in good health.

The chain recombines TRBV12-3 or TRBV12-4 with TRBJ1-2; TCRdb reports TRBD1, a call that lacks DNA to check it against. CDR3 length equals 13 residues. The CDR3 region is CASCPDRKGGYTF.

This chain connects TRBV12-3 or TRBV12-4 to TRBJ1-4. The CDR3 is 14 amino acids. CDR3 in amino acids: CASSRAGANEKLFF.

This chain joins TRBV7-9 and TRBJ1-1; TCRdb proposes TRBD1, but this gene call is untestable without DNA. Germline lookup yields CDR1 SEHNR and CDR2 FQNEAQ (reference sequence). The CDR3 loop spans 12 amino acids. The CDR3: CASSFGGQEAFF.

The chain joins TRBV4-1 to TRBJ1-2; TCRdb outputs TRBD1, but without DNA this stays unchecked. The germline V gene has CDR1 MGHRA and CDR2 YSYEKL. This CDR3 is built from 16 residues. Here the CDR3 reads CASSQEEAGGHYGYTF.

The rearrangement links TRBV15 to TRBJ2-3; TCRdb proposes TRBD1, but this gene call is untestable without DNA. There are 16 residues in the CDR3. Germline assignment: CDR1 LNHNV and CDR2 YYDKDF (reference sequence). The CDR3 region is CATSWGSGAITDTQYF.

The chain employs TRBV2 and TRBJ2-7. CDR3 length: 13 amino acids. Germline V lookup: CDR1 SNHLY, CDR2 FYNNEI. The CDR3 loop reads CASMERKTYEQYF.

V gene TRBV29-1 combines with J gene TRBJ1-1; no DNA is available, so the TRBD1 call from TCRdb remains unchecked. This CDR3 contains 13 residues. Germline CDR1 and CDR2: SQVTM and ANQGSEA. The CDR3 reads CSVNRQGNAWAFF.

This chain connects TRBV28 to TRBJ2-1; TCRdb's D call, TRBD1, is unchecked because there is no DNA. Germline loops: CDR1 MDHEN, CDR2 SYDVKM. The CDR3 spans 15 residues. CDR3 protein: CASTGHRGGGIEQFF.

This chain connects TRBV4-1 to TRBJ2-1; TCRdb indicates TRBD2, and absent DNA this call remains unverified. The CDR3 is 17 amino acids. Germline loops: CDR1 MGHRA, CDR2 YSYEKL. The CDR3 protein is CASSQDPSGSSYNEQFF.

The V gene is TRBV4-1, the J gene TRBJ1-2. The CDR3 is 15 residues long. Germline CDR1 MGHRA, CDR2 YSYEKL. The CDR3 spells CASSLSSSRDYGYTF.

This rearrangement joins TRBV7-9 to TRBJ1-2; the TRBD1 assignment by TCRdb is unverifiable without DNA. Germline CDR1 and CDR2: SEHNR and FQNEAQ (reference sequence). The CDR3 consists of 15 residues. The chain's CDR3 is CASSNQGVLADGYTF.

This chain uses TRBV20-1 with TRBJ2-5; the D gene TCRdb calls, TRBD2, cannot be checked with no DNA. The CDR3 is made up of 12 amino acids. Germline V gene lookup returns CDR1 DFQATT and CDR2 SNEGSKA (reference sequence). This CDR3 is CSAGGLVPFQYF.

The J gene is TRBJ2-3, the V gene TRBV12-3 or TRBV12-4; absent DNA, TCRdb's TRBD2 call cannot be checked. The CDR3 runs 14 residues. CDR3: CASGLTGVADTQYF.

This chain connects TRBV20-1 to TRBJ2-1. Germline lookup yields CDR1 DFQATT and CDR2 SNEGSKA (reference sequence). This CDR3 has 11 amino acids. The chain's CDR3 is CSAQNGFEQFF.

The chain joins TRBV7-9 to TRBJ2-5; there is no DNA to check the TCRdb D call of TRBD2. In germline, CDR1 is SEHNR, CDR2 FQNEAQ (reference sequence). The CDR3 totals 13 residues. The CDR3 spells CASSGLAKETQYF.